This T cell receptor (beta chain) was sequenced in a study of control samples from healthy donors and cancer patients. The CDR3 contains 14 residues. Deletions cut 3 bases from V and 3 bases from J, with 12 bases between. The V gene's germline CDR1 is GTSNPN and CDR2 SVGIG (reference sequence). The data were produced by immunoSEQ multiplex PCR, yet TCRdb's version contains in-frame clones alone and is incomplete. The sample carries about 120,000 clones, around nine tenths recorded once. The source of this sequence is a man aged 40-55 years in good health. Material: blood. The chain has TRBV30 and TRBJ1-5; no clear D. In nucleotides, the CDR3 is TGTGCCTGGAGCCCCAGGCAGTTCAATCAGCCCCAGCATTTT. Its protein is CAWSPRQFNQPQHF.